These 20 T cell receptor beta chains share one sample of origin, sequenced in a study of cytomegalovirus exposure and HLA in healthy donors. Primers: 60 Vbeta forward and 13 Jbeta reverse. Method: immunoSEQ multiplex PCR; TCRdb's copy keeps in-frame clones and lacks some. The table shows some 180,000 clones, with roughly 77% occurring only once. Material: PBMCs. Receptors originate from a woman aged 25 to 39 in good health and CMV-seronegative.

The rearrangement uses TRBV30 and TRBJ1-4, with 8 bases identical to TRBD1. Looked up from germline, CDR1 is GTSNPN and CDR2 is SVGIG (reference sequence). The CDR3 totals 15 residues. V shed 7 bases and J 5 bases; nucleotides not matched to a gene: 12. CDR3 coding DNA: TGTGCCTTTAATGGGGGACAGGCCCTCAATGAAAAACTGTTTTTT. Translated: CAFNGGQALNEKLFF. Drawing the rest from reference TRBV30 and TRBJ1-4, the complete variable domain is SQTIHQWPATLVQPVGSPLSLECTVEGTSNPNLYWYRQAAGRGLQLLFYSVGIGQISSEVPQNLSASRPQDRQFILSSKKLLLSDSGFYLCAFNGGQALNEKLFFGSGTQLSVL.

The CDR3 DNA follows: TGTGCCAGCAGTTGGACAGGGGGCTTCTACGAGCAGTACTTC. The encoded protein is CASSWTGGFYEQYF. The rearrangement uses TRBV28 and TRBJ2-7; 11 nucleotides match TRBD1. The CDR3 length is 14 residues. The V gene's germline CDR1 is MDHEN and CDR2 SYDVKM. The ends lost 4 bases at V and 3 bases at J; junction bases unmatched: 2.

This sequence joins TRBV2 and TRBJ2-7; 7 positions agree with TRBD2. The CDR3 extends over 14 amino acids. V shed 3 bases and J 3 bases; nucleotides not matched to a gene: 5. Germline V lookup: CDR1 SNHLY, CDR2 FYNNEI. The DNA of the CDR3 is TGTGCCAGCAGTGAGGGAGTAGCGGGCTACGAGCAGTACTTC. This translates into CASSEGVAGYEQYF.

The chain recombines TRBV15 with TRBJ1-5; 8 positions agree with TRBD1. Germline V CDR1 and CDR2: LNHNV, YYDKDF (reference sequence). After removal of 1 base from V and 3 bases from J, the junction contained 5 bases not matched to a gene. This CDR3 has 16 amino acids. The CDR3 spells CATSRARQGPNQPQHF. Written as DNA, the CDR3 is TGTGCCACCAGCAGAGCCAGACAGGGGCCCAATCAGCCCCAGCATTTT.

This clone has only one observation. The chain couples TRBV6-5 to TRBJ2-5; D may be TRBD2 (5 bases). Germline CDR1 MNHEY, CDR2 SVGAGI. CDR3 length: 14 amino acids. Trimming left V 6 bases short and J 0 bases short, with 11 bases between. CDR3 sequence reads: CASSPRGNQETQYF. The CDR3 nucleotides read TGTGCCAGCAGCCCCAGAGGGAACCAAGAGACCCAGTACTTC.

The chain combines TRBV7-6 with TRBJ2-3, with 8 nucleotides matching TRBD1. Germline V gives CDR1 SGHVS, CDR2 FNYEAQ. The CDR3 is 16 amino acids. After removal of 5 bases from V and 4 bases from J, the junction contained 11 bases not matched to a gene. The CDR3 coding sequence is TGTGCCAGCAGCCTCTCGGACAGGGAAGATCCAGATACGCAGTATTTT. Amino acids: CASSLSDREDPDTQYF.

V is TRBV7-8 and J is TRBJ2-1; D possibly corresponds to TRBD2 (7 bases). The V gene lost 0 bases and the J gene lost 4 bases, with 25 bases spanning the gap. This CDR3 contains 20 residues. The germline V gene encodes CDR1 SGHVS and CDR2 FQNEAQ. The CDR3 region has the DNA TGTGCCAGCAGCTTAGCGTTCAACGGGGGGCCCTCGGGAGGATACAATGAGCAGTTCTTC. Amino acids: CASSLAFNGGPSGGYNEQFF.

This clone was detected once. The junction does not match germline at one end; this may be a read error. Within the sample, other DNA sequences also encode this same CDR3. CDR3 sequence (DNA): TGTGCCTACCTACGGGATTCCTATAATTCCCCCCTCCACTTT. Amino acids: CAYLRDSYNSPLHF. The chain combines TRBV30 with TRBJ1-6; D gene ambiguous. Per germline, CDR1 GTSNPN and CDR2 SVGIG (reference sequence). CDR3 size: 14 residues.

V gene TRBV30 combines with J gene TRBJ2-1; 8 positions agree with TRBD1. The V gene end was trimmed by 4 bases and the J gene end by 7 bases; junction bases not matched to a gene: 6. CDR3 length: 13 amino acids. The germline gives CDR1 GTSNPN, CDR2 SVGIG (reference sequence). CDR3 sequence: CAWTQGVTNEQFF. Here the CDR3 DNA reads TGTGCCTGGACACAGGGGGTAACGAATGAGCAGTTCTTC.

The CDR3 sequence: CASSLSKQPYNSPLHF. The DNA of the CDR3 is TGTGCCAGCAGCTTAAGTAAACAGCCCTATAATTCACCCCTCCACTTT. This rearrangement joins TRBV7-9 to TRBJ1-6; the D is unclear. The CDR3 spans 16 residues. V shed 2 bases and J shed 2 bases, with 10 bases lying between them. Germline V CDR1 and CDR2: SEHNR, FQNEAQ (reference sequence).

The V call is TRBV20-1, the J call TRBJ1-1; D not resolved. The CDR3 loop spans 10 amino acids. In germline, CDR1 is DFQATT, CDR2 SNEGSKA (reference sequence). V dropped 7 bases and J dropped 8 bases, with 11 bases sitting between them. The CDR3 spells CSVDVGEAFF. The DNA of the CDR3 is TGCAGTGTCGACGTGGGCGAAGCTTTCTTT.

V is TRBV7-6 and J is TRBJ2-7; 15 bases align to TRBD2. Germline V gene data show CDR1 as SGHVS and CDR2 as FNYEAQ. The V gene end was trimmed by 5 bases and the J gene end by 4 bases; junction bases not matched to a gene: 6. The CDR3 contains 16 residues. As DNA, the CDR3 is TGTGCCAGCAGCCCAGGACTAGCGGGGGGGCGGTACGAGCAGTACTTC. Amino acids: CASSPGLAGGRYEQYF. Filled out from reference TRBV7-6 and TRBJ2-7, the complete variable domain reads GAGVSQSPRYKVTKRGQDVALRCDPISGHVSLYWYRQALGQGPEFLTYFNYEAQQDKSGLPNDRFSAERPEGSISTLTIQRTEQRDSAMYRCASSPGLAGGRYEQYFGPGTRLTVT.

V gene TRBV4-1 combines with J gene TRBJ1-1, with 8 positions matching TRBD1. The J segment lost 1 base and the V segment lost 3 bases, leaving 4 bases of the junction unmatched. This CDR3 is 15 amino acids long. In germline, CDR1 is MGHRA, CDR2 YSYEKL. The CDR3 spells CASSQTGTGNTEAFF. DNA of the CDR3: TGCGCCAGCAGCCAGACCGGGACAGGGAACACTGAAGCTTTCTTT.

A word on this clone: Other DNA sequences in this specimen translate into the identical CDR3. The chain links TRBV5-6 to TRBJ2-3; 8 bases align to TRBD1. V shed 0 bases and J 1 base; nucleotides not matched to a gene: 1. CDR3 length: 15 residues. The germline CDR1 and CDR2 sequences are SGHDT and YYEEEE. The CDR3 loop reads CASSLVGQGTDTQYF. The CDR3 nucleotides are TGTGCCAGCAGCTTGGTGGGACAGGGCACAGATACGCAGTATTTT. The variable domain in full, with the rest retrieved from reference TRBV5-6 and TRBJ2-3, is DAGVTQSPTHLIKTRGQQVTLRCSPKSGHDTVSWYQQALGQGPQFIFQYYEEEERQRGNFPDRFSGHQFPNYSSELNVNALLLGDSALYLCASSLVGQGTDTQYFGPGTRLTVL.

The gene calls are TRBV4-2 and TRBJ1-1; TRBD1 matches at 7 bases. Germline trimming cut 0 bases from V and 10 bases from J; bases unmatched to any gene: 5. CDR3 length equals 13 residues. Germline CDR1 reads LGHNA; CDR2 reads YNFKEQ. This CDR3 reads CASSQDRGRGAFF. The DNA of the CDR3 is TGTGCCAGCAGCCAAGATAGGGGGCGGGGAGCTTTCTTT.

The rearrangement joins TRBV29-1 to TRBJ1-2, with TRBD1 matching over 10 bases. The CDR3 contains 12 residues. Unmatched junction bases numbered 3, after V lost 5 bases and J lost 6 bases. Germline V gene sequence: CDR1 SQVTM, CDR2 ANQGSEA. CDR3 in DNA: TGCAGCGTTCGACAGGGGGCGAATGGCTACACCTTC. Amino acid sequence: CSVRQGANGYTF.

This CDR3 is CASGEAGINYGYTF. The CDR3 coding sequence is TGTGCCAGCGGCGAGGCAGGGATTAACTATGGCTACACCTTC. This chain joins TRBV7-9 and TRBJ1-2; tentatively, D is TRBD1 (5 bases). CDR1 is SEHNR, CDR2 FQNEAQ, per germline (reference sequence). Between the trimmed V and J ends, which lost 8 bases and 1 base, there was a span of 14 bases. The CDR3 is 14 residues long.

This clone has only a few counts. The V and J genes are TRBV27 and TRBJ1-1, with TRBD1 as a possible D gene (6 bases). The CDR3 contains 16 residues. The germline V gene encodes CDR1 MNHEY and CDR2 SMNVEV (reference sequence). V lost 9 bases and J lost 2, with 22 bases in between. The CDR3 region is CAREAYVGTLNTEAFF. CDR3 DNA sequence: TGTGCCAGAGAAGCCTACGTCGGGACACTAAACACTGAAGCTTTCTTT.

The J gene is TRBJ2-3, the V gene TRBV4-2, with TRBD1 as a possible D gene (7 bases). Trimming pared 4 bases from V and 4 bases from J, leaving 9 bases between. The germline CDR1 and CDR2 sequences are LGHNA and YNFKEQ. The CDR3 runs to 13 residues. In DNA form, the CDR3 reads TGTGCCAGCAGCCCCAGGGGGGCAGATACGCAGTATTTT. This gives the protein CASSPRGADTQYF.

V is TRBV10-3 and J is TRBJ2-7; 10 bases align to TRBD1. V was clipped by 4 bases and J by 7 bases; unmatched bases: 16. The V gene's germline CDR1 is ENHRY and CDR2 SYGVKD. The CDR3 consists of 17 residues. The CDR3 DNA sequence: TGTGCCATCAGTGTCGGGGACAGGGGCGGACATTCCGGGGAGCAGTACTTC. Translating gives CAISVGDRGGHSGEQYF.